These 3 T cell receptor beta chains were all obtained from the same sample, sequenced in a study of blood T cell repertoires in COVID-19. Data came from immunoSEQ multiplex PCR; TCRdb stores just in-frame clones and leaves some out. The sample includes 200,000 to 300,000 clones, 75% to 85% of them seen just once. Sequenced: peripheral blood. All receptors come from a human donor in a cohort sampled during active COVID-19.

The rearrangement joins TRBV2 to TRBJ2-2, with TRBD1 as a possible D gene (6 bases). The germline V and J ends were trimmed by 5 bases and 0 bases, with 16 bases remaining between them. CDR1 and CDR2 (germline): SNHLY, FYNNEI. This CDR3 is built from 17 residues. In DNA, the CDR3 is TGTGCCAGCAGTCCTATCCCAGGGGCACCGAACACCGGGGAGCTGTTTTTT. It yields the protein CASSPIPGAPNTGELFF.

J is TRBJ1-4 and V is TRBV10-1; D gene unclear. CDR3 length: 14 residues. Germline V gene lookup returns CDR1 WNHNN and CDR2 SYGVQD (reference sequence). The ends were cut back, 3 bases at V and 7 bases at J, with 12 bases in the middle. The CDR3 spells CASSDGSRGEKLFF. CDR3 sequence (DNA): TGCGCCAGCAGTGACGGCAGTCGAGGTGAAAAACTGTTTTTT.

The chain has TRBV5-4 and TRBJ1-1; D is undetermined. From germline, CDR1 is SGHNT and CDR2 YYREEE (reference sequence). The CDR3 totals 13 residues. Trimming cost V 0 bases and J 5 bases, with 8 bases left between them. CDR3 protein: CASSLGWRTEAFF. As DNA, the CDR3 is TGTGCCAGCAGCTTGGGTTGGAGGACTGAAGCTTTCTTT.